The sample holds many counts of the clone carrying this T cell receptor beta chain. The antigen remains unidentified. Graves' hyperthyroidism was deemed stable absent ophthalmopathy progression within 18 months. These data originate in a study of T cells in Graves' hyperthyroidism and ophthalmopathy. Study as a whole: Any treatment followed the collection of peripheral blood at initial diagnosis.

RNA transcripts gave rise to amplified TCR beta CDR3 regions. The HTBI primer set drove a first-round RT-PCR of the TCR CDR3. TCRdb recomputed calls from the multiplex PCR reads with MiXCR, one row per CDR3 protein. This sample carries about 420,000 distinct CDR3 sequences, 15% to 19% of them seen once, and the ten largest clones take 7.5% to 8%. Study-wide results and limits: The model predicted ophthalmopathy a median around six months before onset.

Trimming pared 7 bases from V and 0 bases from J, leaving 9 bases between. The length of the CDR3 is 13 residues. Germline V CDR1 and CDR2: SGHAT, FQDESV (reference sequence). This receptor was taken from a woman younger than 35 with Graves' hyperthyroidism. The chain couples TRBV11-1 to TRBJ2-5, with D unresolved. Sequenced: blood. CDR3 DNA sequence: TGTGCCAGCACCCACGACAACCAAGAGACCCAGTACTTC. Translation: CASTHDNQETQYF.